These 22 T cell receptor beta chains were sequenced from one sample in a study of CD8 T cells in ankylosing spondylitis. TCRdb re-analysed the 5' RACE reads in MiXCR, keeping a single row per CDR3 protein. The sample lists some 140,000 distinct CDR3 sequences, 7.5% to 9.5% occurring once. The sample consisted of synovial fluid, either unsorted or a sorted T cell fraction (not recorded which). Source of these receptors: a male donor with ankylosing spondylitis.

This clonotype was counted at least ten times. This sequence joins TRBV20-1 and TRBJ1-2; the D is unclear. This CDR3 comprises 12 residues. In germline, CDR1 is DFQATT, CDR2 SNEGSKA (reference sequence). The CDR3 bases are TGCAGCATCAAAGGCAGAGACGATGGCTACACCTTC. Translated: CSIKGRDDGYTF.

This clonotype was observed at least ten times. Germline and junction disagree at one end, which may indicate a read error. This chain joins TRBV7-2 and TRBJ2-1; possible D gene TRBD2, 6 bases. The CDR3 is made up of 13 amino acids. The germline gives CDR1 SGHTA, CDR2 FQGNSA. CDR3 region: CASSGGTYHEQFF. The CDR3 DNA is TGTGCCAGCAGCGGGGGGACCTACCATGAGCAGTTCTTC.

This clonotype was found a few times. The genes are TRBV5-1 and TRBJ2-5; a weak D match, TRBD2 (5 bases). Germline lookup yields CDR1 SGHRS and CDR2 YFSETQ. The CDR3 loop spans 14 amino acids. V lost 7 bases to trimming and J lost 0 bases, with 13 bases between them. CDR3 loop: CASYPDGNQETQYF. For the CDR3, the DNA is TGCGCCAGCTACCCCGACGGGAACCAAGAGACCCAGTACTTC.

This clonotype has ten or more counts. V and J are TRBV7-2 and TRBJ1-4; D might be TRBD1 (5 bases). The germline V gene encodes CDR1 SGHTA and CDR2 FQGNSA. The CDR3 totals 13 residues. Trimming removed 5 bases at V and 11 bases at J, with 15 bases between. CDR3 residues: CASSRTQGGKLFF. The CDR3 nucleotides are TGTGCCAGCAGCCGGACCCAGGGAGGGAAACTGTTTTTT.

J is TRBJ2-1 and V is TRBV24-1; 9 bases align to TRBD2. After removal of 5 bases from V and 14 bases from J, the junction contained 12 bases not matched to a gene. CDR3 length equals 14 residues. The germline V gene encodes CDR1 KGHDR and CDR2 SFDVKD. CDR3 nucleotides: TGTGCCACCAGTGGAGCTAGCGGGACCGCCACGGAGTTCTTC. Protein: CATSGASGTATEFF.

The sample holds many counts of this clonotype. This rearrangement joins TRBV20-1 to TRBJ2-3, with D maybe TRBD2 (7 bases). The CDR3 sequence is 16 residues long. Germline CDR1 reads DFQATT; CDR2 reads SNEGSKA (reference sequence). Trimming removed 3 bases from V and 2 bases from J, with 18 bases in between. Here the CDR3 reads CSARIAAGALTDTQYF. CDR3 nucleotides: TGCAGTGCTAGGATCGCTGCGGGGGCTCTCACAGATACGCAGTATTTT.

This clonotype was detected a few times. The chain carries TRBV7-9 and TRBJ1-5; D not resolved. The CDR3 sequence is 12 residues long. Trimming cost V 2 bases and J 4 bases, with 3 bases left between them. Germline V lookup: CDR1 SEHNR, CDR2 FQNEAQ (reference sequence). The CDR3 loop reads CASSLMNQPQHF. DNA of the CDR3: TGTGCCAGCAGCTTAATGAATCAGCCCCAGCATTTT.

The sample holds a few counts of this clonotype. The chain uses TRBV20-1 and TRBJ1-5; the D is unclear. V dropped 5 bases and J dropped 0 bases, with 14 bases sitting between them. The CDR3 consists of 15 residues. CDR1 is DFQATT and CDR2 is SNEGSKA in the germline V gene (reference sequence). In DNA, the CDR3 is TGCAGTGCTTCCCTTGCCGGCGGTAGCAATCAGCCCCAGCATTTT. Translation gives CSASLAGGSNQPQHF.

Within the sample, this clonotype is medium-sized. This chain uses TRBV5-1 with TRBJ2-1, with 11 bases matching TRBD2. Germline values: CDR1 SGHRS, CDR2 YFSETQ. The CDR3 consists of 14 residues. J lost 8 bases, V lost 7 bases, and 8 bases had no gene match. As DNA, the CDR3 is TGCGCCAGCTGTAGCGGGGGGGCCAACGATGAGCAGTTCTTC. Translation: CASCSGGANDEQFF. The full variable domain, completed using reference TRBV5-1 and TRBJ2-1, is KAGVTQTPRYLIKTRGQQVTLSCSPISGHRSVSWYQQTPGQGLQFLFEYFSETQRNKGNFPGRFSGRQFSNSRSEMNVSTLELGDSALYLCASCSGGANDEQFFGPGTRLTVL.

This clonotype was observed many times. DNA of the CDR3: TGCAGTGCTAGGACTGGCGGGGGGTCCTACGAGCAGTACTTC. Protein sequence: CSARTGGGSYEQYF. The rearrangement links TRBV20-1 to TRBJ2-7; 8 nucleotides match TRBD2. The CDR3 loop spans 14 amino acids. Trimming took 3 bases from V and 1 from J; bases not matched to a gene: 5. Germline CDR1 DFQATT, CDR2 SNEGSKA (reference sequence).

This clonotype was detected a few times. The J gene is TRBJ2-2, the V gene TRBV7-6, with D possibly being TRBD1 (6 bases). Looked up from germline, CDR1 is SGHVS and CDR2 is FNYEAQ. There are 14 residues in the CDR3. Deletions cut 4 bases from V and 3 bases from J, with 9 bases between. In nucleotides, the CDR3 is TGTGCCAGCAGCTCTACAGGGTACACCGGGGAGCTGTTTTTT. Translated: CASSSTGYTGELFF.

This clonotype came up a few times. The chain uses TRBV7-9 and TRBJ2-7, with 10 bases lining up with TRBD1. V gave up 5 bases and J gave up 3 bases; unmatched junction bases: 10. Germline loops: CDR1 SEHNR, CDR2 FQNEAQ (reference sequence). CDR3 size: 16 residues. The CDR3 protein is CASSHRTGGMGYEQYF. CDR3 sequence (DNA): TGTGCCAGCAGCCACAGGACAGGGGGAATGGGCTACGAGCAGTACTTC.

This clonotype was detected ten times or more. The rearrangement links TRBV9 to TRBJ2-1, with D possibly being TRBD2 (6 bases). Looked up from germline, CDR1 is SGDLS and CDR2 is YYNGEE. Trimming removed 2 bases from V and 4 bases from J, with 7 bases in between. The CDR3 loop spans 13 amino acids. The CDR3 loop is CASSVREYNEQFF. DNA of the CDR3: TGTGCCAGCAGCGTCCGGGAGTACAATGAGCAGTTCTTC.

Many counts were recorded for this clonotype. The chain links TRBV7-2 to TRBJ2-1, with 10 bases identical to TRBD2. CDR3 length: 15 amino acids. Germline V lookup: CDR1 SGHTA, CDR2 FQGNSA. The ends lost 1 base at V and 4 bases at J; junction bases unmatched: 1. CDR3 sequence reads: CASSLGTSGYNEQFF. CDR3 DNA: TGTGCCAGCAGCTTAGGGACTAGCGGTTACAATGAGCAGTTCTTC.

V usage is TRBV6-1 and J usage is TRBJ1-5, with D hard to call. The CDR3 consists of 15 residues. V lost 7 bases and J 3 bases, leaving 16 bases between the germline ends. The germline V gene encodes CDR1 MNHNS and CDR2 SASEGT. The chain's CDR3 is CASTEVAGLNQPQHF. The CDR3 region has the DNA TGTGCCAGCACGGAAGTGGCAGGCCTCAATCAGCCCCAGCATTTT.

This clonotype was counted at least ten times. The chain employs TRBV4-3 and TRBJ2-7; weak D call: TRBD2 (5 bases). CDR1 and CDR2 (germline): LGHNA, YSLEER. Trimming stripped 0 bases from V and 5 bases from J, with 8 bases between. This CDR3 has 13 residues. CDR3 sequence reads: CASSQEEEDEQYF. DNA of the CDR3: TGCGCCAGCAGCCAAGAAGAGGAGGACGAGCAGTACTTC.

This clonotype has at least ten counts. V is TRBV6-1 and J is TRBJ2-1, with 12 bases fitting TRBD2. Trimming took 7 bases from V and 6 from J; bases not matched to a gene: 7. The CDR3 sequence is 15 residues long. Germline CDR1 and CDR2: MNHNS and SASEGT. The CDR3 region is CASNQLAGGANEQFF. Here the CDR3 DNA reads TGTGCCAGCAACCAGCTAGCGGGAGGGGCCAATGAGCAGTTCTTC.

This clonotype showed up many times. The chain links TRBV5-5 to TRBJ2-3; unclear D gene. CDR1 and CDR2 (germline): SGHKS, YYEKEE (reference sequence). The length of the CDR3 is 15 residues. The V end was cut by 3 bases, the J end by 0 bases, with 11 bases between. CDR3 protein: CASSSTAFSTDTQYF. In DNA form, the CDR3 reads TGTGCCAGCAGCTCTACAGCATTTAGCACAGATACGCAGTATTTT.

The genes are TRBV13 and TRBJ2-1; D is tentatively TRBD1 or TRBD2 (5 bases each). Germline loops: CDR1 PRHDT, CDR2 FYEKMQ (reference sequence). V lost 4 bases and J 3 bases, leaving 16 bases between the germline ends. This CDR3 is built from 16 residues. CDR3 sequence: CASSSKGRVGYNEQFF. DNA of the CDR3: TGTGCCAGCAGCTCAAAGGGACGGGTCGGCTACAATGAGCAGTTCTTC.

The J gene is TRBJ1-2, the V gene TRBV9, with D maybe TRBD1 (5 bases). The CDR3 length is 14 residues. Germline CDR1 reads SGDLS; CDR2 reads YYNGEE. Trimming cost V 4 bases and J 2 bases, with 12 bases left between them. The CDR3 nucleotides read TGTGCCAGCAGCACCGGGGGGGGGAACTATGGCTACACCTTC. Its protein product is CASSTGGGNYGYTF.

The V call is TRBV21-1, the J call TRBJ1-2. TRBV21-1 is annotated as a pseudogene. This CDR3 spans 15 amino acids. CDR3 sequence (DNA): TGTGCCAGCAGTCATTATTGGACGGTCGACTATGGCTACACCTTC. As protein: CASSHYWTVDYGYTF.

This clonotype was seen only a few times. The V gene is TRBV7-3, the J gene TRBJ1-4, with D perhaps TRBD1 (5 bases). From germline, CDR1 is SGHTA and CDR2 FQGTGA. CDR3 length: 10 amino acids. Trimming cost V 10 bases and J 17 bases, with 17 bases left between them. The CDR3 loop is CANPEEGCFF. CDR3 DNA sequence: TGTGCCAACCCAGAAGAGGGGTGTTTTTTT.